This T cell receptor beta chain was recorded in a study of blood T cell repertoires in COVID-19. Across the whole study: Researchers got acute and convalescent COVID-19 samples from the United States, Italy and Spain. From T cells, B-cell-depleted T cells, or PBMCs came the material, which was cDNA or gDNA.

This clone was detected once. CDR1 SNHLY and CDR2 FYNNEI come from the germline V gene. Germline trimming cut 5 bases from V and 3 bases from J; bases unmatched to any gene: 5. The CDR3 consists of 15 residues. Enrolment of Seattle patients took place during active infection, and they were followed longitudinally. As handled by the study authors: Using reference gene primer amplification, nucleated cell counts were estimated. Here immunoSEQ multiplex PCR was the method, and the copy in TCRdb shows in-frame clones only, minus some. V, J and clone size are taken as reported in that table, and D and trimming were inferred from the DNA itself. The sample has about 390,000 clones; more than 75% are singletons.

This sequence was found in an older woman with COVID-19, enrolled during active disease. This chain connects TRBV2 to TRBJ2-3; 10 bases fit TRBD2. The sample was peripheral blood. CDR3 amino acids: CASSPGLALTDTQYF. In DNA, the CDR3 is TGTGCCAGCAGTCCGGGACTAGCGTTAACAGATACGCAGTATTTT. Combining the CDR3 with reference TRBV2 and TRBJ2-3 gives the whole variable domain EPEVTQTPSHQVTQMGQEVILRCVPISNHLYFYWYRQILGQKVEFLVSFYNNEISEKSEIFDDQFSVERPDGSNFTLKIRSTKLEDSAMYFCASSPGLALTDTQYFGPGTRLTVL.